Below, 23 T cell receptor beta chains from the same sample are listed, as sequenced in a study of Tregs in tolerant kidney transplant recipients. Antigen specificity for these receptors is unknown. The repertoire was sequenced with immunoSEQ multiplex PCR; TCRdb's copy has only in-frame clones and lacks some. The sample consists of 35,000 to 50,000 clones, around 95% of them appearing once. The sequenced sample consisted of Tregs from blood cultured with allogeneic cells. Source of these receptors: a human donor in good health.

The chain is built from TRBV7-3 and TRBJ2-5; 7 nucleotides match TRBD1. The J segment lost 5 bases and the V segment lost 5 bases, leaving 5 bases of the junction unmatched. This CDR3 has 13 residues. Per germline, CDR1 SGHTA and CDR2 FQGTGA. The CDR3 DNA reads TGTGCCAGCAGCCCGGCAGGGGGTGAGACCCAGTACTTC. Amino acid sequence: CASSPAGGETQYF.

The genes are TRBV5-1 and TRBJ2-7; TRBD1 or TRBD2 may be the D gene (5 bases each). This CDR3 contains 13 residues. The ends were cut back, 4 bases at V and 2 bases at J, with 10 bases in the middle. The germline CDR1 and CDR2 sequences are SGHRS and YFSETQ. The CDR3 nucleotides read TGCGCCAGCAGCGGGGACGCAGCCTACGAGCAGTACTTC. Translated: CASSGDAAYEQYF.

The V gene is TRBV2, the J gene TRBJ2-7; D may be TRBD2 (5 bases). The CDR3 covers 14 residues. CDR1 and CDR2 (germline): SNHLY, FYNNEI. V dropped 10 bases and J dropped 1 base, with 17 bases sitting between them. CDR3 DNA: TGTGCCACCCGTTCCACGGACTGGTCCTACGAGCAGTACTTC. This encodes CATRSTDWSYEQYF.

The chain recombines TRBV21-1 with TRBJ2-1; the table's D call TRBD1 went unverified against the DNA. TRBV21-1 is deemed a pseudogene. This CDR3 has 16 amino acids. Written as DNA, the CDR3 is TGTGCCAGCAGCGCCCATCGGGACAGCCACTACAATGAGCAGTTCTTC. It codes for CASSAHRDSHYNEQFF.

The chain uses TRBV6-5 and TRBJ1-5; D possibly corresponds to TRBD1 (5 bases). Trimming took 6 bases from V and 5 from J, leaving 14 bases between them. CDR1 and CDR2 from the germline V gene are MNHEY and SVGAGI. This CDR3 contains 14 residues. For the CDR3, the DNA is TGTGCCAGCAGACCTCCGGGACCTTATCAGCCCCAGCATTTT. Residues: CASRPPGPYQPQHF.

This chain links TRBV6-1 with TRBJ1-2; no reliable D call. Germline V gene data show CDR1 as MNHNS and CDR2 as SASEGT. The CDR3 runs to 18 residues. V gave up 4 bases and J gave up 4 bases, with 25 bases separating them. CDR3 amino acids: CASSARIMADFTLYGYTF. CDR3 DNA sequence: TGTGCCAGCAGTGCCCGAATTATGGCGGACTTTACCCTCTATGGCTACACCTTC.

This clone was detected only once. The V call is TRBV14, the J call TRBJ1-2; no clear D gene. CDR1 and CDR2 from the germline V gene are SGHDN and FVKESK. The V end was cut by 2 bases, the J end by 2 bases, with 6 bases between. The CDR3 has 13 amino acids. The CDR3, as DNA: TGTGCCAGCAGCCAACAAGGGAACTATGGCTACACCTTC. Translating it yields CASSQQGNYGYTF.

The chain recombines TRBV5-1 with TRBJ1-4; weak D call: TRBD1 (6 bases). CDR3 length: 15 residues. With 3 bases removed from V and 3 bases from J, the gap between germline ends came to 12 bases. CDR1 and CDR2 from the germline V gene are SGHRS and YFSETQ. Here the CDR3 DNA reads TGCGCCAGCAGCTACTCGCAGGGGCCTAATGAAAAACTGTTTTTT. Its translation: CASSYSQGPNEKLFF.

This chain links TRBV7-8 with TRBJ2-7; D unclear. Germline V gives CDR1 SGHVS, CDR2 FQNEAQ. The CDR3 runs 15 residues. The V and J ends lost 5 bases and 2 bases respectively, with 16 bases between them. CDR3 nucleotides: TGTGCCAGCAGCCCATCTCCCCCACCGCCCTACGAGCAGTACTTC. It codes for CASSPSPPPPYEQYF.

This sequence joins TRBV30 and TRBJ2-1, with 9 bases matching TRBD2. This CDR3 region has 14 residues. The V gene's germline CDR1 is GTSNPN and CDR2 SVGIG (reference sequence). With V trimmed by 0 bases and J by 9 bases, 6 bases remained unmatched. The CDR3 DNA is TGTGCCTGGAGTGTTACTTGGACTAGCGTTGAGCAGTTCTTC. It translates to CAWSVTWTSVEQFF. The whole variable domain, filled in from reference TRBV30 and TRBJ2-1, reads SQTIHQWPATLVQPVGSPLSLECTVEGTSNPNLYWYRQAAGRGLQLLFYSVGIGQISSEVPQNLSASRPQDRQFILSSKKLLLSDSGFYLCAWSVTWTSVEQFFGPGTRLTVL.

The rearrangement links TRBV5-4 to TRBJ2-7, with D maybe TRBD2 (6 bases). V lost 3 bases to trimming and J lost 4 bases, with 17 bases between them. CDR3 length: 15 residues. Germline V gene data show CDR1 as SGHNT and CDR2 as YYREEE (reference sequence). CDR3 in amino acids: CASSSGVGWRYEQYF. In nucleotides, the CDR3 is TGTGCCAGCAGCTCGGGGGTCGGGTGGCGGTACGAGCAGTACTTC.

CDR3 sequence reads: CASSSPGTGGDTQYF. The CDR3 nucleotides read TGTGCCAGCAGCTCCCCCGGGACAGGGGGAGATACGCAGTATTTT. V and J are TRBV21-1 and TRBJ2-3; TRBD1 is the table's D call, not checked against the DNA. TRBV21-1 is reported as a pseudogene. The CDR3 contains 15 residues.

CDR3 sequence: CASSLTGNTEAFF. The CDR3 bases are TGTGCCAGCAGCTTAACGGGGAACACTGAAGCTTTCTTT. The gene calls are TRBV11-1 and TRBJ1-1; no reliable D call. Trimming cost V 2 bases and J 1 base, with 5 bases left between them. The CDR3 is 13 residues long. Germline assignment: CDR1 SGHAT and CDR2 FQDESV (reference sequence).

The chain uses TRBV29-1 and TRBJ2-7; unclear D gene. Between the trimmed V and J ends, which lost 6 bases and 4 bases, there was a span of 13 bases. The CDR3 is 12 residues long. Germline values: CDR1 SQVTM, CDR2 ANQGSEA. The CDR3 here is CSVGSRLYEQYF. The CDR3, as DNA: TGCAGCGTCGGGTCGAGGCTGTACGAGCAGTACTTC.

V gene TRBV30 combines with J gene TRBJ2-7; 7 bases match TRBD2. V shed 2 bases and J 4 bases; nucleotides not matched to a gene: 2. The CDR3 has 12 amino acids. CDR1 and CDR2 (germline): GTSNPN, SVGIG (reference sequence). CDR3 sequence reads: CAWSWGGYEQYF. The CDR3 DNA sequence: TGTGCCTGGAGTTGGGGGGGATACGAGCAGTACTTC.

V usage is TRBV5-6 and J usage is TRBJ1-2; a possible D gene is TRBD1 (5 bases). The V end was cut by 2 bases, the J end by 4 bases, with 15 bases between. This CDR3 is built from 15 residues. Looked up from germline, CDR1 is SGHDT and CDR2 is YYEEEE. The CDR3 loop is CASSFQGPQGYGYTF. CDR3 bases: TGTGCCAGCAGCTTCCAGGGCCCCCAGGGCTATGGCTACACCTTC.

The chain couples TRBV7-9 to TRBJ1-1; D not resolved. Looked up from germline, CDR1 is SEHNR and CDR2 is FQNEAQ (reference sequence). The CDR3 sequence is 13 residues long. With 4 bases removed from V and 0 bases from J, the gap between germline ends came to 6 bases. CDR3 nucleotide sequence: TGTGCCAGCAGCTCAACAATGAACACTGAAGCTTTCTTT. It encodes CASSSTMNTEAFF.

CDR3 loop: CASSEKGLDTEAFF. The CDR3 DNA follows: TGTGCCAGCAGTGAAAAGGGGCTGGACACTGAAGCTTTCTTT. The chain links TRBV6-1 to TRBJ1-1, with a weak D call TRBD1 (5 bases). The length of the CDR3 is 14 residues. The V and J ends lost 2 bases and 3 bases respectively, with 10 bases between them. Germline CDR1 MNHNS, CDR2 SASEGT.

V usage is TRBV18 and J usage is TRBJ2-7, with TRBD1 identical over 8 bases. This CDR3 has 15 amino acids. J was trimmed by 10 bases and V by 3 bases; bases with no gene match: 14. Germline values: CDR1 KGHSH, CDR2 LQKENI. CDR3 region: CASSPSDRVFLFQYF. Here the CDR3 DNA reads TGTGCCAGCTCACCTTCGGACAGGGTTTTTCTATTTCAGTACTTC.

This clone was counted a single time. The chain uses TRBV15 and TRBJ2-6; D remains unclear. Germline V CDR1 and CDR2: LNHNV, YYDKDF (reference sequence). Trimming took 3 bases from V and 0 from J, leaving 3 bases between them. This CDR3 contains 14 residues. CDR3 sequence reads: CATSSRSGANVLTF. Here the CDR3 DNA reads TGTGCCACCAGCAGTCGCTCTGGGGCCAACGTCCTGACTTTC.

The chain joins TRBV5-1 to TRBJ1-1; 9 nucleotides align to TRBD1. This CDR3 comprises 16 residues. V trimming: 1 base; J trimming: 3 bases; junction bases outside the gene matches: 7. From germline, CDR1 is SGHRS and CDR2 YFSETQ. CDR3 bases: TGCGCCAGCAGCTTGTCGGGACAGGGAGGATACACTGAAGCTTTCTTT. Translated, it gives CASSLSGQGGYTEAFF.

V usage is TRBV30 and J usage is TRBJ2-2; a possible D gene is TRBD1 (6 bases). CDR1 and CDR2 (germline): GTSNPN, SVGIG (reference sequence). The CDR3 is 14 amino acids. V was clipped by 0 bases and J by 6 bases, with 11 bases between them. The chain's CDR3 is CAWSVVGAAGELFF. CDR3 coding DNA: TGTGCCTGGAGTGTGGTGGGGGCGGCCGGGGAGCTGTTTTTT.

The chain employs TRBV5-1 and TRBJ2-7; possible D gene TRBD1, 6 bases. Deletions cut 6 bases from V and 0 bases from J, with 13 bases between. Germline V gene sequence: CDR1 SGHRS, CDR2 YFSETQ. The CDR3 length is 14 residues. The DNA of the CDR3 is TGCGCCAGCACCATCCTACAGGGCTCCTACGAGCAGTACGTC. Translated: CASTILQGSYEQYV.